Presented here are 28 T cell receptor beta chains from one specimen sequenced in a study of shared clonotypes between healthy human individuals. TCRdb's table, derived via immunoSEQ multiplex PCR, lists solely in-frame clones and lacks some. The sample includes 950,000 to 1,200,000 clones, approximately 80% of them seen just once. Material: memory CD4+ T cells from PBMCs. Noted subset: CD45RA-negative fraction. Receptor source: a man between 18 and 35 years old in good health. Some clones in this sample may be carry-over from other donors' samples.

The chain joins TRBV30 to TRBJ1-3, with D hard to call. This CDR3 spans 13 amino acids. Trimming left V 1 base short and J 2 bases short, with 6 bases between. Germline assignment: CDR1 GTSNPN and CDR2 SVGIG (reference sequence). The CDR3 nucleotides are TGTGCCTGGAGTGAACTAACTGGAAACACCATATATTTT. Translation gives CAWSELTGNTIYF.

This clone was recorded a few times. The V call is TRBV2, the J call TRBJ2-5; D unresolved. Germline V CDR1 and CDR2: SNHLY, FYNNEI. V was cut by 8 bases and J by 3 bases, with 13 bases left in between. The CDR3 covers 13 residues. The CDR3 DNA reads TGTGCCAGCGAGTGGGGTCAAGAAGAGACCCAGTACTTC. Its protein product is CASEWGQEETQYF. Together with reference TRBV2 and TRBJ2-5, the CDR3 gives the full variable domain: EPEVTQTPSHQVTQMGQEVILRCVPISNHLYFYWYRQILGQKVEFLVSFYNNEISEKSEIFDDQFSVERPDGSNFTLKIRSTKLEDSAMYFCASEWGQEETQYFGPGTRLLVL.

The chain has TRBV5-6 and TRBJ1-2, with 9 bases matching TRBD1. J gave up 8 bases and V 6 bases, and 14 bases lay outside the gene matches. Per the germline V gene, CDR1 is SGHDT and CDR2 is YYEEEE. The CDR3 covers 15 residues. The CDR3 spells CASTLAGTGPNGYTF. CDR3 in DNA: TGTGCCAGCACCCTGGCGGGGACAGGGCCTAACGGCTACACCTTC. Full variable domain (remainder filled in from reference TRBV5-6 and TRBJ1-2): DAGVTQSPTHLIKTRGQQVTLRCSPKSGHDTVSWYQQALGQGPQFIFQYYEEEERQRGNFPDRFSGHQFPNYSSELNVNALLLGDSALYLCASTLAGTGPNGYTFGSGTRLTVV.

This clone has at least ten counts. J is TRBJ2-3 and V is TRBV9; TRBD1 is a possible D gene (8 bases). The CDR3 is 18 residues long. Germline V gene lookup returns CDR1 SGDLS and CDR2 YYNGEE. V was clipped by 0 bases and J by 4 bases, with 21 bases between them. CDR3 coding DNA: TGTGCCAGCAGCGTAGGACAGGGGAGGGGATTGATTTCAGATACGCAGTATTTT. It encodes CASSVGQGRGLISDTQYF.

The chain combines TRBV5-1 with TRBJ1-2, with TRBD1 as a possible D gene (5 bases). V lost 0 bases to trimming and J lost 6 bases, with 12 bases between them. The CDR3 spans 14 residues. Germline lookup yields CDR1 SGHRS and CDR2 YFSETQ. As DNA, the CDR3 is TGCGCCAGCAGCTTGGCCGGAAGGGGAGATGGCTACACCTTC. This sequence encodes CASSLAGRGDGYTF. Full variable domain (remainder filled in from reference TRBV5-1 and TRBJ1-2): KAGVTQTPRYLIKTRGQQVTLSCSPISGHRSVSWYQQTPGQGLQFLFEYFSETQRNKGNFPGRFSGRQFSNSRSEMNVSTLELGDSALYLCASSLAGRGDGYTFGSGTRLTVV.

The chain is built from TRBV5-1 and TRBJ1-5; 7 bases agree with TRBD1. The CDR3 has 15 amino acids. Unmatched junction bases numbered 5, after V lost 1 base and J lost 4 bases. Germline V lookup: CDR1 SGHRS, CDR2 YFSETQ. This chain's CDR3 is CASSLSGTENQPQHF. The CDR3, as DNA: TGCGCCAGCAGCTTGTCCGGGACAGAAAATCAGCCCCAGCATTTT.

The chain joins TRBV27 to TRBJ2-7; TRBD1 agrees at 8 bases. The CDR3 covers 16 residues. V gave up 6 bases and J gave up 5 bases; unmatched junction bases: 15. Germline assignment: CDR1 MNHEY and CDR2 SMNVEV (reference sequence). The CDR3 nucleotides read TGTGCCAGCAGCCCCTCCGGACAGGGTATAATCCACGAGCAGTACTTC. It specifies CASSPSGQGIIHEQYF.

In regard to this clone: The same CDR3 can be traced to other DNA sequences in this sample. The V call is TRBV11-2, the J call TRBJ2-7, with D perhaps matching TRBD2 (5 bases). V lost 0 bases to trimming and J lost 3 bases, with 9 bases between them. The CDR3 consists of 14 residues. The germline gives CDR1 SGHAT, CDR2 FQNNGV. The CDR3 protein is CASSLDRTSYEQYF. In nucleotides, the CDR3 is TGTGCCAGCAGCTTAGATCGCACTAGCTACGAGCAGTACTTC.

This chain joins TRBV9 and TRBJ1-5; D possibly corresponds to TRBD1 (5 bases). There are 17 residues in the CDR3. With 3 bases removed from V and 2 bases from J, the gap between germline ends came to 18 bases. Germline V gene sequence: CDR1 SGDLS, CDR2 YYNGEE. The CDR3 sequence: CASSEGPGDGRNQPQHF. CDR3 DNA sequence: TGTGCCAGCAGCGAGGGTCCCGGGGACGGTCGCAATCAGCCCCAGCATTTT.

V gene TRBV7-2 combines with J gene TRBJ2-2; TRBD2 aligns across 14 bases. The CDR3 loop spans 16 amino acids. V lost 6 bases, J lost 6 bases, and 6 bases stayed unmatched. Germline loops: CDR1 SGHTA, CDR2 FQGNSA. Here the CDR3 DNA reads TGTGCCAGCAGTCGGACTAGCGGGAGGTTGGCCGGGGAGCTGTTTTTT. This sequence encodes CASSRTSGRLAGELFF.

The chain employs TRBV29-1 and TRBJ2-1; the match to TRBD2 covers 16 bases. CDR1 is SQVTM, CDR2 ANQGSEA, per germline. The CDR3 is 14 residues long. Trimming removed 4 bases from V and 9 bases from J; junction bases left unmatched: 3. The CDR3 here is CSVGGLAGGIEQFF. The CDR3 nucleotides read TGCAGCGTTGGGGGACTAGCGGGAGGGATTGAGCAGTTCTTC.

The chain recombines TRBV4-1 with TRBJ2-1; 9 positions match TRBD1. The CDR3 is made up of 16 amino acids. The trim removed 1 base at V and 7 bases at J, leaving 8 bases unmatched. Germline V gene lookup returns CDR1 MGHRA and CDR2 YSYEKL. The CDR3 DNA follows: TGCGCCAGCAGCCAAGGCCCGGGACAGGGACGGAATGAGCAGTTCTTC. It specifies CASSQGPGQGRNEQFF.

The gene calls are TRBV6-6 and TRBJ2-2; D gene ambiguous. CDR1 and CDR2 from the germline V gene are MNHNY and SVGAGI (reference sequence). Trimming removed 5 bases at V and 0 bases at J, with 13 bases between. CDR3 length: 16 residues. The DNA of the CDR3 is TGTGCCAGCAGTGCCTCAGGCAGTTCGAACACCGGGGAGCTGTTTTTT. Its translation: CASSASGSSNTGELFF.

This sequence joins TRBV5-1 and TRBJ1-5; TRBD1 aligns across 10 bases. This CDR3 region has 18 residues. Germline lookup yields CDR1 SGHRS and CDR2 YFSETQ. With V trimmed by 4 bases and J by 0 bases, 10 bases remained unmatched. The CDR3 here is CASSVSGQGIHSNQPQHF. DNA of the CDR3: TGCGCCAGCAGCGTCTCGGGACAGGGGATTCATAGCAATCAGCCCCAGCATTTT. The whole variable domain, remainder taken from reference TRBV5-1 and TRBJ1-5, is KAGVTQTPRYLIKTRGQQVTLSCSPISGHRSVSWYQQTPGQGLQFLFEYFSETQRNKGNFPGRFSGRQFSNSRSEMNVSTLELGDSALYLCASSVSGQGIHSNQPQHFGDGTRLSIL.

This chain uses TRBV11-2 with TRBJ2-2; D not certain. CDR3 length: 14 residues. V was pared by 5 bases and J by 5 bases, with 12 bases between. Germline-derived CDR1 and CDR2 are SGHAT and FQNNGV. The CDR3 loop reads CASSPTPATGELFF. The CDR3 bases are TGTGCCAGCAGCCCGACTCCGGCGACCGGGGAGCTGTTTTTT.

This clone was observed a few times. CDR3 DNA sequence: TGCAGCGTTCTCTCCCGCTCCTACAATGAGCAGTTCTTC. Its protein product is CSVLSRSYNEQFF. The V and J genes are TRBV29-1 and TRBJ2-1; no clear D gene. Germline CDR1 reads SQVTM; CDR2 reads ANQGSEA. CDR3 length: 13 amino acids. V was clipped by 5 bases and J by 0 bases, with 8 bases between them.

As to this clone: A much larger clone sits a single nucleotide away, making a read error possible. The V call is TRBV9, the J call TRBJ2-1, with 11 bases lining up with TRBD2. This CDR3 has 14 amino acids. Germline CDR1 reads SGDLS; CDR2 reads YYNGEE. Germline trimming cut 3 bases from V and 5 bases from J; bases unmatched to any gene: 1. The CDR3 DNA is TGTGCCAGCAGCGCGGGACTAGCGGACAATGAGCAGTTCTTC. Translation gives CASSAGLADNEQFF. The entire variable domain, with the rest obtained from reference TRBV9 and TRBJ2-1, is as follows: DSGVTQTPKHLITATGQRVTLRCSPRSGDLSVYWYQQSLDQGLQFLIQYYNGEERAKGNILERFSAQQFPDLHSELNLSSLELGDSALYFCASSAGLADNEQFFGPGTRLTVL.

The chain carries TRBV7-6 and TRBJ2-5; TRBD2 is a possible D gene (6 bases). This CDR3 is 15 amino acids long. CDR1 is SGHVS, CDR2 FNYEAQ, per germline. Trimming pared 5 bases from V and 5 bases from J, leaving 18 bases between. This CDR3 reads CASSPPSGLGETQYF. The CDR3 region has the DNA TGTGCCAGCAGCCCCCCTTCGGGACTGGGGGAGACCCAGTACTTC.

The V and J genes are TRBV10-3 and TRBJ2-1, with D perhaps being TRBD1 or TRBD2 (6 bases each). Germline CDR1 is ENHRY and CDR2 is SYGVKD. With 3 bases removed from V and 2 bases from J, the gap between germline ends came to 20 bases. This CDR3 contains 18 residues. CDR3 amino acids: CAISEVAGGKVTYNEQFF. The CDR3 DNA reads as TGTGCCATCAGTGAAGTGGCCGGGGGCAAAGTAACCTACAATGAGCAGTTCTTC.

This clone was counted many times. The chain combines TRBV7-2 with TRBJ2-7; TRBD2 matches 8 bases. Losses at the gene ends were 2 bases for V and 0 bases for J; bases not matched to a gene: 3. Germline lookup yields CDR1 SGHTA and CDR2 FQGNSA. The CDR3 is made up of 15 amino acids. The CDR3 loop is CASSLFSGVSYEQYF. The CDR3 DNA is TGTGCCAGCAGCTTATTTAGCGGGGTCTCCTACGAGCAGTACTTC.

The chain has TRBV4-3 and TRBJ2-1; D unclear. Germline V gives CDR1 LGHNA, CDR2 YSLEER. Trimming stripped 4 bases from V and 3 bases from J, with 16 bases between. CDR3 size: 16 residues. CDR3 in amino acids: CASSRNPTSSYNEQFF. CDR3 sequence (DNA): TGCGCCAGCAGCCGGAACCCTACTTCCAGCTACAATGAGCAGTTCTTC.

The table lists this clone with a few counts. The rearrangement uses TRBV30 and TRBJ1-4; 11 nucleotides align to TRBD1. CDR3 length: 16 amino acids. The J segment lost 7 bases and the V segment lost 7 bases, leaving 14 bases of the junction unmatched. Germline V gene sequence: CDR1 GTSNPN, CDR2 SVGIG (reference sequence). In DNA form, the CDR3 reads TGTGCCTTTTCTACCGGGACAGGGGGGATTGGTGAAAAACTGTTTTTT. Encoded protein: CAFSTGTGGIGEKLFF.

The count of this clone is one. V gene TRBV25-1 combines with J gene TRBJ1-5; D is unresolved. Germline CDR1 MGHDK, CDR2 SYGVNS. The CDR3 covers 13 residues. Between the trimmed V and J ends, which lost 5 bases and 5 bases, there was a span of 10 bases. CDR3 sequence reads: CASSPPGYQPQHF. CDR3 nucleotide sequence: TGTGCCAGCAGTCCCCCCGGGTATCAGCCCCAGCATTTT.

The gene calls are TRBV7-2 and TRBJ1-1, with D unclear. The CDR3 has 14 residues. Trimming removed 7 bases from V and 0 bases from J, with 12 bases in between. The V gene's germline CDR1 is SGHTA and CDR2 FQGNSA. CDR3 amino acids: CASKGRLMNTEAFF. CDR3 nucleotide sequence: TGTGCCAGCAAGGGTCGTCTCATGAACACTGAAGCTTTCTTT.

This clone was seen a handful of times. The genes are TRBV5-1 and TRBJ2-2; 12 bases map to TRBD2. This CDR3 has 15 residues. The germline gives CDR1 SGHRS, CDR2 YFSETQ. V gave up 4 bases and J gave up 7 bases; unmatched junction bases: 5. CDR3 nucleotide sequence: TGCGCCAGCAGCGCGACTAGCGGGAGTGTCGGGGAGCTGTTTTTT. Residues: CASSATSGSVGELFF.

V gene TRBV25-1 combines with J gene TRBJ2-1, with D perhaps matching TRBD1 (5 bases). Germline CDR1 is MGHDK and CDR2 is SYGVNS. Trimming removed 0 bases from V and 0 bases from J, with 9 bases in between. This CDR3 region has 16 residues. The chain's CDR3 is CASSEYSQGSYNEQFF. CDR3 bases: TGTGCCAGCAGTGAATATAGTCAGGGCTCCTACAATGAGCAGTTCTTC.

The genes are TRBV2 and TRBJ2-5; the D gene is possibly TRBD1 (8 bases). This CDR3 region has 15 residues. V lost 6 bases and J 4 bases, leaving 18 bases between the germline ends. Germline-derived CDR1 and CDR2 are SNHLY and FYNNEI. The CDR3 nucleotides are TGTGCCAGCAGGGCGACACAGGGGGAGGGAGAGACCCAGTACTTC. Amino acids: CASRATQGEGETQYF.

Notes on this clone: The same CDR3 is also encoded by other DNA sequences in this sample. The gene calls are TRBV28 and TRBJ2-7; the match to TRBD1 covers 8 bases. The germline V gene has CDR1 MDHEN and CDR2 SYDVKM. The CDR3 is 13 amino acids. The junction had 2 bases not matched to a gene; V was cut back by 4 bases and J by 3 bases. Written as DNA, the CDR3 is TGTGCCAGCAGTTCCGGACAGGGCTACGAGCAGTACTTC. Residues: CASSSGQGYEQYF.